The 24 T cell receptor beta chains below come from one sample, sequenced in a study of blood T cell repertoires in COVID-19. Some clones are missing from TCRdb's copy, which holds only in-frame ones; the method was immunoSEQ multiplex PCR. The sample lists about 240,000 clones, about 80% occurring once. The sample was peripheral blood. The receptors come from a woman older than 75 with acute or convalescent COVID-19.

This clone came up a few times. The CDR3 sequence: CASSFGSDRGYEQYF. CDR3 DNA sequence: TGTGCCAGCAGCTTTGGGTCTGACAGGGGCTACGAGCAGTACTTC. The chain combines TRBV5-5 with TRBJ2-7; 8 bases map to TRBD1. From germline, CDR1 is SGHKS and CDR2 YYEKEE (reference sequence). This CDR3 spans 15 amino acids. With 2 bases clipped from V and 3 bases from J, the junction kept 7 bases outside the gene matches.

The chain is built from TRBV18 and TRBJ1-4; D is ambiguous. The CDR3 totals 14 residues. Germline V gives CDR1 KGHSH, CDR2 LQKENI. V lost 3 bases to trimming and J lost 3 bases, with 8 bases between them. The CDR3 DNA is TGTGCCAGCTCACCCGTGGGCCCTAATGAAAAACTGTTTTTT. Protein sequence: CASSPVGPNEKLFF.

The chain uses TRBV13 and TRBJ1-4, with TRBD1 as a possible D gene (5 bases). Germline loops: CDR1 PRHDT, CDR2 FYEKMQ (reference sequence). This CDR3 comprises 14 residues. V lost 2 bases to trimming and J lost 7 bases, with 11 bases between them. CDR3 nucleotide sequence: TGTGCCAGCAGCTTACGGCGGGACGGTGAAAAACTGTTTTTT. This sequence encodes CASSLRRDGEKLFF.

This chain joins TRBV19 and TRBJ1-3, with D uncertain. With 4 bases removed from V and 0 bases from J, the gap between germline ends came to 7 bases. This CDR3 comprises 14 residues. Germline-derived CDR1 and CDR2 are LNHDA and SQIVND (reference sequence). CDR3 sequence: CASSTQSSGNTIYF. In nucleotides, the CDR3 is TGTGCCAGTAGTACACAATCCTCTGGAAACACCATATATTTT.

The chain couples TRBV18 to TRBJ2-5; TRBD1 aligns across 8 bases. The CDR3 has 15 amino acids. The V gene end was trimmed by 6 bases and the J gene end by 3 bases; junction bases not matched to a gene: 9. Germline V CDR1 and CDR2: KGHSH, LQKENI. The CDR3 coding sequence is TGTGCCAGCTCCAGCACAGGGGGAGTTGAAGAGACCCAGTACTTC. This encodes CASSSTGGVEETQYF.

CDR3 protein: CASSRPGGDNQPQHF. The CDR3 nucleotides are TGTGCCAGCAGCCGTCCTGGGGGGGACAATCAGCCCCAGCATTTT. The chain uses TRBV16 and TRBJ1-5; TRBD1 might be the D (5 bases). The germline V gene encodes CDR1 KGHSY and CDR2 FQNENV. The CDR3 has 15 amino acids. Trimming cost V 4 bases and J 3 bases, with 13 bases left between them.

This clone was seen a few times. The rearrangement uses TRBV18 and TRBJ1-6; D not resolved. With 2 bases removed from V and 7 bases from J, the gap between germline ends came to 15 bases. This CDR3 contains 16 residues. Germline CDR1 is KGHSH and CDR2 is LQKENI. CDR3 region: CASSPEVPGGNSPLHF. DNA for the CDR3: TGTGCCAGCTCACCAGAAGTCCCGGGCGGGAATTCACCCCTCCACTTT.

This rearrangement joins TRBV6-5 to TRBJ2-1; 8 bases fit TRBD1. With 4 bases clipped from V and 4 bases from J, the junction kept 6 bases outside the gene matches. This CDR3 comprises 15 residues. Germline V gene sequence: CDR1 MNHEY, CDR2 SVGAGI. The CDR3 here is CASSSGQGSYNEQFF. For the CDR3, the DNA is TGTGCCAGCAGTTCCGGACAGGGTTCATACAATGAGCAGTTCTTC.

The CDR3 DNA is TGTGCCAGCAGTGATGGGAGAGTACGCGAAAAACTGTTTTTT. Its translation: CASSDGRVREKLFF. V usage is TRBV2 and J usage is TRBJ1-4; D not resolved. CDR3 size: 14 residues. Trimming removed 3 bases from V and 8 bases from J, with 13 bases in between. Germline V gene lookup returns CDR1 SNHLY and CDR2 FYNNEI.

The sample holds one count of this clone. The CDR3: CASSSAGGGYGYTF. CDR3 nucleotides: TGTGCCAGCAGCTCTGCGGGGGGAGGGTATGGCTACACCTTC. This rearrangement joins TRBV3-1 (or the pseudogene TRBV3-2) to TRBJ1-2, with D possibly being TRBD1 (5 bases). The CDR3 spans 14 residues. The V end was cut by 5 bases, the J end by 5 bases, with 15 bases between. Germline V gene lookup returns CDR1 LGHDT and CDR2 YNNKEL (reference sequence).

This chain connects TRBV5-6 to TRBJ2-3, with 7 nucleotides matching TRBD1. CDR3 length: 16 residues. The trim removed 4 bases at V and 2 bases at J, leaving 10 bases unmatched. CDR1 SGHDT and CDR2 YYEEEE come from the germline V gene. CDR3 in DNA: TGTGCCAGCAGCCTCTTCCGGGACAGATACACAGATACGCAGTATTTT. Translating it yields CASSLFRDRYTDTQYF.

This sequence joins TRBV30 and TRBJ1-6; D is unresolved. The germline CDR1 and CDR2 sequences are GTSNPN and SVGIG (reference sequence). V was cut by 3 bases and J by 0 bases, with 12 bases left in between. The CDR3 runs 16 residues. CDR3 bases: TGTGCCTGGAGGGAGGTCTCGCTCTCCTATAATTCACCCCTCCACTTT. Translation: CAWREVSLSYNSPLHF. The entire variable domain, with the rest obtained from reference TRBV30 and TRBJ1-6, is as follows: SQTIHQWPATLVQPVGSPLSLECTVEGTSNPNLYWYRQAAGRGLQLLFYSVGIGQISSEVPQNLSASRPQDRQFILSSKKLLLSDSGFYLCAWREVSLSYNSPLHFGNGTRLTVT.

This clone appeared a few times. The chain is built from TRBV11-3 and TRBJ2-7; 7 nucleotides align to TRBD2. The CDR3 covers 17 residues. Germline assignment: CDR1 SGHNT and CDR2 YENEEA. V lost 2 bases to trimming and J lost 6 bases; unmatched junction nucleotides: 16. CDR3 region: CASSLRPGGRAWGEQYF. The DNA of the CDR3 is TGTGCCAGCAGCTTAAGGCCGGGAGGCAGGGCCTGGGGCGAGCAGTACTTC. The full variable domain, rest sourced from reference TRBV11-3 and TRBJ2-7, is EAGVVQSPRYKIIEKKQPVAFWCNPISGHNTLYWYLQNLGQGPELLIRYENEEAVDDSQLPKDRFSAERLKGVDSTLKIQPAELGDSAVYLCASSLRPGGRAWGEQYFGPGTRLTVT.

The CDR3 coding sequence is TGCGCCAGCAGCCAAGGGGGGCCTGGATTTAATGAAAAACTGTTTTTT. It yields the protein CASSQGGPGFNEKLFF. The chain combines TRBV4-1 with TRBJ1-4; D might be TRBD1 (6 bases). Germline V gene lookup returns CDR1 MGHRA and CDR2 YSYEKL. The CDR3 is 16 amino acids. The germline V and J ends were trimmed by 1 base and 4 bases, with 13 bases remaining between them.

The chain couples TRBV25-1 to TRBJ1-3, with 11 bases that match TRBD1. V shed 4 bases and J 10 bases; nucleotides not matched to a gene: 9. CDR3 length equals 15 residues. Germline assignment: CDR1 MGHDK and CDR2 SYGVNS. Here the CDR3 reads CASSADRGLFFTIYF. DNA of the CDR3: TGTGCCAGCAGTGCGGACAGGGGGCTTTTCTTTACCATATATTTT.

The J gene is TRBJ2-5, the V gene TRBV5-6, with a tentative D call TRBD2 (7 bases). Trimming shortened V by 7 bases and J by 2 bases, and 21 bases separated the two germline ends. This CDR3 is built from 16 residues. CDR1 is SGHDT and CDR2 is YYEEEE in the germline V gene. CDR3 amino acids: CASSITGGLEQETQYF. DNA of the CDR3: TGTGCCAGCTCAATTACCGGGGGGCTGGAGCAAGAGACCCAGTACTTC.

DNA for the CDR3: TGTGCCAGCAGCCAAGAGCTTCCCTATAGTCTCCAGGGTGCATACGAGCAGTACTTC. Residues: CASSQELPYSLQGAYEQYF. This chain connects TRBV14 to TRBJ2-7, with a tentative D call TRBD1 (5 bases). Germline lookup yields CDR1 SGHDN and CDR2 FVKESK. This CDR3 has 19 residues. V lost 0 bases and J lost 4, with 25 bases in between.

The CDR3 DNA is TGTGCCAGCTCACCGGGCACCAACAATCAGCCCCAGCATTTT. Translation gives CASSPGTNNQPQHF. This chain joins TRBV18 and TRBJ1-5; unclear D gene. Trimming left V 3 bases short and J 3 bases short, with 9 bases between. Germline V gives CDR1 KGHSH, CDR2 LQKENI. This CDR3 has 14 amino acids.

The chain has TRBV6-6 and TRBJ1-4; 8 bases match TRBD1. J was trimmed by 7 bases and V by 6 bases; bases with no gene match: 10. The CDR3 length is 15 residues. In germline, CDR1 is MNHNY, CDR2 SVGAGI (reference sequence). The CDR3: CASSHSGGASEKLFF. Here the CDR3 DNA reads TGTGCCAGCAGCCACTCAGGGGGCGCCTCTGAAAAACTGTTTTTT.

The rearrangement links TRBV3-1 (or the pseudogene TRBV3-2) to TRBJ2-1; 7 nucleotides agree with TRBD2. The CDR3 covers 15 residues. V shed 4 bases, J shed 2 bases, and the junction held 5 bases outside the gene matches. CDR1 is LGHDT and CDR2 is YNNKEL in the germline V gene (reference sequence). The CDR3 DNA reads TGTGCCAGCAGCCCCGCAGCGGGGACCTACAATGAGCAGTTCTTC. As protein: CASSPAAGTYNEQFF.

This chain connects TRBV27 to TRBJ1-2, with TRBD1 matching over 10 bases. CDR1 is MNHEY, CDR2 SMNVEV, per germline (reference sequence). CDR3 length: 17 residues. J gave up 0 bases and V 4 bases, and 8 bases lay outside the gene matches. The CDR3 DNA reads as TGTGCCAGCAGTTACTCCGGGACAGGGGTCGCTAACTATGGCTACACCTTC. It translates to CASSYSGTGVANYGYTF.

The gene calls are TRBV24-1 and TRBJ2-7; 7 positions match TRBD1. Germline CDR1 reads KGHDR; CDR2 reads SFDVKD. The CDR3 is 13 residues long. V lost 5 bases, J lost 6 bases, and 6 bases stayed unmatched. The CDR3 coding sequence is TGTGCCACCAGTGCCGCCGGACAGGTCGAGCAGTACTTC. Translated: CATSAAGQVEQYF.

The chain uses TRBV5-1 and TRBJ2-5; D perhaps matches TRBD1 (5 bases). This CDR3 spans 14 amino acids. Germline CDR1 SGHRS, CDR2 YFSETQ. V shed 4 bases and J shed 4 bases, with 14 bases lying between them. In nucleotides, the CDR3 is TGCGCCAGCAGCGGGTCGACAGTCCCAGAGACCCAGTACTTC. Translated, it gives CASSGSTVPETQYF.

The chain couples TRBV29-1 to TRBJ1-2; D gene uncertain. Per the germline V gene, CDR1 is SQVTM and CDR2 is ANQGSEA. This CDR3 has 13 residues. The V end was cut by 5 bases, the J end by 5 bases, with 15 bases between. The CDR3 DNA sequence: TGCAGCGTTCAATCAAACAGTGGTTATGGCTACACCTTC. This encodes CSVQSNSGYGYTF.